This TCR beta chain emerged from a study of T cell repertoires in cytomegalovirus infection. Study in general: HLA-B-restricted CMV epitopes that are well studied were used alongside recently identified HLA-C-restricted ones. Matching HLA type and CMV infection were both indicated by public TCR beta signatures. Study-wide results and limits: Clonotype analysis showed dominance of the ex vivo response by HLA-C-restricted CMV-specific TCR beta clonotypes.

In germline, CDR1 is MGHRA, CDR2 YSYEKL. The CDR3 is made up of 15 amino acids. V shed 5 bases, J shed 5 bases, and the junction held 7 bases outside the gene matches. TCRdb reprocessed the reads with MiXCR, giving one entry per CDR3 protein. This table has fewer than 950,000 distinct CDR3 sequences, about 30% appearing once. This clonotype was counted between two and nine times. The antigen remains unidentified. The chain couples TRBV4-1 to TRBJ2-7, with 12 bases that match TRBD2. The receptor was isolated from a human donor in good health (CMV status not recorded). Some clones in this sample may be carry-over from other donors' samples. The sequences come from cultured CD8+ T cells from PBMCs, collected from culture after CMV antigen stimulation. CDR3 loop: CASSGTGTSGHEQYF. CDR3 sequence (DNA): TGCGCCAGCAGCGGAACGGGGACTAGCGGGCACGAGCAGTACTTC.